This TCR beta chain is from a study of CD8 T cells in Susac syndrome. The authors reverse transcribed roughly 0.5 to 1 ug RNA with random hexamers. TCRdb called the immunoSEQ multiplex PCR reads again in MiXCR, with one record for every CDR3 protein. The table records 150,000 to 200,000 distinct CDR3 sequences, over 75% of them present only once. TCR beta sequencing covered blood CD8+ and CD4+ T cells. Sequencing input: CD4+ T cells from PBMCs. The clonotype was recovered from a human donor with Susac syndrome.

As DNA, the CDR3 is TGTGCCAGCAGTCAGGGACAAGTGAATGAGCAGTTCTTC. This translates into CASSQGQVNEQFF. The chain is built from TRBV12-3 or TRBV12-4 and TRBJ2-1, with D perhaps matching TRBD1 (6 bases). The germline V and J ends were trimmed by 5 bases and 7 bases, with 12 bases remaining between them. The CDR3 has 13 residues.